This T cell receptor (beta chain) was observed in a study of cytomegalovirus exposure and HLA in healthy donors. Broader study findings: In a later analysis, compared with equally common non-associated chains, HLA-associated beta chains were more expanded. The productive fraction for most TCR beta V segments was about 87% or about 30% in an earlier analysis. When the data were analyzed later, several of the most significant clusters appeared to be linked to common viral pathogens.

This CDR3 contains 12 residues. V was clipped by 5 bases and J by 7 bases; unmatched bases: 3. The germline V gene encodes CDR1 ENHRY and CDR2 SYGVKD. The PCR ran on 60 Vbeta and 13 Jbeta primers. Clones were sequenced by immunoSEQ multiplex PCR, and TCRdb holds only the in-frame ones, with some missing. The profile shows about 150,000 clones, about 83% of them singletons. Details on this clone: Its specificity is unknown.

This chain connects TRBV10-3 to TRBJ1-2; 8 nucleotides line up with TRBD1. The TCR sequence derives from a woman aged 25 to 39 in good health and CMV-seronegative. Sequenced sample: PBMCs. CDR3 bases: TGTGCCATCAGTACAGGGGGTAGTGGCTACACCTTC. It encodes CAISTGGSGYTF.